This T cell receptor (beta chain) was captured by sequencing in a study of Ad26.COV2.S vaccination and SARS-CoV-2 variants. Concerning this clone itself: Its target is not known.

Assay used: immunoSEQ multiplex PCR; TCRdb lists only in-frame clones, some missing. Among 300,000 to 350,000 clones, about nine tenths were seen once, and the ten largest hold around 6.1%. The sample's treatment: around 19 received Ad26.COV2.S at low or high dose, single or two shots; 5 received placebo; per-sample allocation not given. Sampling was done on day 63 after the first vaccine or placebo injection. Boston provided a donor who was an adult aged 18-55 years. An Ad26 vector expressing Wuhan-strain SARS-CoV-2 spike constituted the vaccine. Findings and caveats of the study: Vaccinated and placebo-treated recipients had similar non-spike TCR breadth. In vaccinated individuals, spike-specific CD8+ and CD4+ T cell responses reportedly displayed substantial breadth.

This CDR3 is 14 amino acids long. The V end lost 6 bases, the J end lost 3 bases, and 9 bases lay between the germline ends. CDR1 LNHDA and CDR2 SQIVND come from the germline V gene (reference sequence). This sequence joins TRBV19 and TRBJ1-6; a possible D gene is TRBD1 (6 bases). This receptor was obtained from a person between 18 and 59 years old who received the Ad26.COV2.S COVID-19 vaccine or a placebo. The input for sequencing was peripheral blood, taken in a trial of Ad26.COV2.S vaccine versus placebo. As DNA, the CDR3 is TGTGCCAGTAGCGGACAGAACTATAATTCACCCCTCCACTTT. As protein: CASSGQNYNSPLHF.